This is a list of T cell receptor beta chains from one sample in a study of T-cell reconstitution after alpha-beta-depleted transplantation in children. In TCRdb, the PCR reads were re-called with MiXCR into one record per CDR3 protein. This sample carries 420,000 or so distinct CDR3 sequences, about a tenth of them seen once, and the ten largest clones take 4.5% to 6.5%. This specimen consisted of PBMCs from the stem cell graft donor, obtained from the stem cell graft. These receptors all stem from a human donor who donated a stem cell graft to a child with acute myeloid leukemia. Both conserved end residues are part of each CDR3. D genes are given only for firm matches. Expanded clones are given a class, and other clones once, few, many or no size at all.

.,TRBJ2-6,.,TRBV20-1,TGCAGTGCTAGAGTAGAGGGGGCCAACGTCCTGACTTTC,CSARVEGANVLTF
.,TRBJ1-5,.,TRBV5-1,TGCGCCAGCAGCTTGTCTGGGGCCGGTCAGCCCCAGCATTTT,CASSLSGAGQPQHF
few,TRBJ2-7,TRBD2,TRBV12-3/TRBV12-4,TGTGCCAGCAGGGGGACTAGCGCAGCCTACGAGCAGTACTTC,CASRGTSAAYEQYF
.,TRBJ2-1,.,TRBV29-1,TGCAGCGTTGGGGACCCTCCTACGTTCTACAATGAGCAGTTCTTC,CSVGDPPTFYNEQFF
.,TRBJ2-1,TRBD2,TRBV5-1,TGCGCCAGCAGCTTGGGGTTCGGGAGGGTTGGCGATGAGCAGTTCTTC,CASSLGFGRVGDEQFF
many,TRBJ2-3,TRBD2,TRBV9,TGTGCCAGCAGCGTAGGAATCGGGGGGATGGGCACAGATACGCAGTATTTT,CASSVGIGGMGTDTQYF
.,TRBJ1-6,.,TRBV6-5,TGTGCCAGCAGTTACTCCGACGCGGTTTCACCCCTCCACTTT,CASSYSDAVSPLHF
.,TRBJ2-1,TRBD2,TRBV5-4,TGTGCCAGCAGCTTGTTCGGTAGCGGGAGGGCTAGTGAGCAGTTCTTC,CASSLFGSGRASEQFF
few,TRBJ2-5,.,TRBV3-1,TGTGCCAGCAGCCAAGAGCCAGGAGAGACCCAGTACTTC,CASSQEPGETQYF
few,TRBJ1-2,TRBD1,TRBV20-1,TGCAGGGCCTCCGGGACAGGGTCCTCTGGCTACACCTTC,CRASGTGSSGYTF